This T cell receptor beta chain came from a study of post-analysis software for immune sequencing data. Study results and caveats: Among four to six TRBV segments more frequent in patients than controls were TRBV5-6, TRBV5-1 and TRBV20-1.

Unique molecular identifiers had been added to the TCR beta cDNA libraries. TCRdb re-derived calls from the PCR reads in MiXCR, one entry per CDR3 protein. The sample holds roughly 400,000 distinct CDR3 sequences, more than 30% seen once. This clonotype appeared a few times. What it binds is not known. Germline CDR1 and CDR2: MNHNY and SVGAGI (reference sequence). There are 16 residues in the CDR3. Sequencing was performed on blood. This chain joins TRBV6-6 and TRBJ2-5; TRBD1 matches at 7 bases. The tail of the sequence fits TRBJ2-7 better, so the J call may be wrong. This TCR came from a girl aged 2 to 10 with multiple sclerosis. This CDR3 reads CASSYDRGPPTGEQYF. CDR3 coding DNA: TGTGCCAGCAGTTACGATAGGGGGCCTCCGACGGGCGAGCAGTACTTC.